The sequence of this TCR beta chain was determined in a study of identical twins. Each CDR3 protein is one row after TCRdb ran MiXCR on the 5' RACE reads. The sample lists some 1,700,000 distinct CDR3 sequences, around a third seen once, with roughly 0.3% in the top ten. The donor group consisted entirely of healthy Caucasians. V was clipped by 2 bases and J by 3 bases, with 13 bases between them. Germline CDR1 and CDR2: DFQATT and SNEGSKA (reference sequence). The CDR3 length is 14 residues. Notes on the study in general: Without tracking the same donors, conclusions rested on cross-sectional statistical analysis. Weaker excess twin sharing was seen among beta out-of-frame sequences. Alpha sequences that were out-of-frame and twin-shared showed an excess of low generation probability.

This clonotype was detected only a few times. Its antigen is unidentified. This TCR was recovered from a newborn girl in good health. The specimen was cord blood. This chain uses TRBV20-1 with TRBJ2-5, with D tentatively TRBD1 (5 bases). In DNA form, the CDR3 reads TGCAGTGCTAGATCATGGGGCCCCAAAGAGACCCAGTACTTC. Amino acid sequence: CSARSWGPKETQYF.